Listed below are T cell receptor beta chains from one sample, sequenced in a study of cytomegalovirus exposure and HLA in healthy donors. Measured with immunoSEQ multiplex PCR; TCRdb has only the in-frame clones, and not every one. The table has roughly 130,000 clones, around 81% seen once. Sequencing input: PBMCs. Receptor source: a woman aged 45-65 years in good health and CMV-seronegative. Each CDR3 is given without its conserved first and last residue.

j_gene | v_gene | CDR3aa
TRBJ2-2 | TRBV4-3 | ASSLQGGTGELF
TRBJ2-3 | TRBV5-4 | ASSSGTRTDTQY
TRBJ2-7 | TRBV29-1 | STSTGSYEQY
TRBJ2-3 | TRBV7-9 | ASSSLGRGVTDTQY
TRBJ2-1 | TRBV9 | ASSSRYNEQF
TRBJ2-3 | TRBV6-1 | ASKIAGTSTDTQY
TRBJ1-5 | TRBV4-2 | ASSARTGGNQPQN
TRBJ2-7 | TRBV25-1 | ASSSHWTDPGEQY
TRBJ2-7 | TRBV18 | ASSPRQGLDEQY
TRBJ1-1 | TRBV19 | ASSRGDRRLNTEAF
TRBJ1-1 | TRBV5-1 | ASSLAGGNTEAF